This T cell receptor beta chain was retrieved from a study of response to subunit inactivated influenza vaccine. Findings of the study overall: Few new T cells, the authors suggested, are recruited by each seasonal influenza vaccination.

TCRdb processed the RT-PCR reads anew with MiXCR; each CDR3 protein has one entry. The table lists under 850,000 distinct CDR3 sequences, about 18% of them singletons, with approximately 11% in the top ten. The CDR3 contains 13 residues. Germline loops: CDR1 SEHNR, CDR2 FQNEAQ (reference sequence). Trimming pared 0 bases from V and 6 bases from J, leaving 8 bases between. This clonotype turned up a few times. Its antigen is undetermined. This chain connects TRBV7-9 to TRBJ1-1; D ambiguous. The source material was PBMCs from blood, sampled 5 days after vaccination. The receptor comes from a man over 45 who received an inactivated influenza vaccine. In DNA form, the CDR3 reads TGTGCCAGCAGCTTAGCGGGTTGGGCTGAAGCTTTCTTT. It yields the protein CASSLAGWAEAFF.